This entry describes one T cell receptor (beta chain). What it recognizes is unknown. This CDR3 comprises 14 residues. Germline V CDR1 and CDR2: DFQATT, SNEGSKA (reference sequence). J gave up 9 bases and V 0 bases, and 7 bases lay outside the gene matches. Caucasian, healthy and from Russia, the donors were aged between 6 and 90. With a J-beta primer mix and a sample-barcoded 5' primer, a second PCR ran about 7 to 11 cycles. Each of the samples gave a minimum of 3 million paired-end reads that contained CDR3. TCRdb passed the 5' RACE reads through MiXCR, listing each CDR3 protein once. The sample includes around 1.7 million distinct CDR3 sequences, 28% of them seen just once. This specimen comes from a study of blood T cells in healthy people across ages. Findings and caveats of the study: Estimated diversity that came from one million T cells was considered an underestimate.

The receptor was derived from a woman aged 25 to 39 in good health. Sequenced material: blood. The genes are TRBV20-1 and TRBJ1-2; 10 nucleotides match TRBD1. The CDR3 reads CSARDPTGGESYTF. CDR3 DNA: TGCAGTGCTAGAGACCCGACAGGGGGCGAAAGCTACACCTTC.